This T cell receptor beta chain was identified in a study of T cell responses to AZD1222 COVID-19 vaccine. The assay was immunoSEQ multiplex PCR, and TCRdb's table has in-frame clones only and misses some. The sample lists about 170,000 clones; roughly nine tenths were seen once. CDR1 and CDR2 (germline): SEHNR, FQNEAQ (reference sequence). V lost 0 bases and J 1 base, leaving 16 bases between the germline ends. The CDR3 extends over 18 amino acids. This material consisted of peripheral blood, taken 28 days after the second AZD1222 dose. The V call is TRBV7-9, the J call TRBJ2-1; possibly TRBD1 or TRBD2 for D (5 bases each). The TCR comes from an adult who received the AZD1222 COVID-19 vaccine. The CDR3 region is CASSLARPGTRSYNEQFF. The CDR3 nucleotides are TGTGCCAGCAGCTTAGCAAGGCCGGGGACGCGGTCCTACAATGAGCAGTTCTTC. Combining the CDR3 with reference TRBV7-9 and TRBJ2-1 gives the whole variable domain DTGVSQNPRHKITKRGQNVTFRCDPISEHNRLYWYRQTLGQGPEFLTYFQNEAQLEKSRLLSDRFSAERPKGSFSTLEIQRTEQGDSAMYLCASSLARPGTRSYNEQFFGPGTRLTVL.